What follows are 10 T cell receptor beta chains derived from one specimen sequenced in a study of control samples from healthy donors and cancer patients. TCRdb keeps only in-frame clones here, not all; method: immunoSEQ multiplex PCR. The sample carries 100,000 or so clones, approximately 90% recorded once. Sample: blood. Receptor source: a man younger than 45 in good health.

The genes are TRBV7-2 and TRBJ1-3; a possible D gene is TRBD1 (5 bases). CDR3 length equals 15 residues. From germline, CDR1 is SGHTA and CDR2 FQGNSA. Trimming left V 2 bases short and J 4 bases short, with 12 bases between. CDR3 sequence: CASSLIPGTGNTIYF. The CDR3 DNA is TGTGCCAGCAGCTTAATACCAGGGACCGGAAACACCATATATTTT.

The table lists this clone with a count of one. The chain has TRBV2 and TRBJ1-6; 8 bases fit TRBD1. Germline V lookup: CDR1 SNHLY, CDR2 FYNNEI. The V and J ends lost 8 bases and 6 bases, in that order; junction bases with no gene match: 3. This CDR3 region has 13 residues. The CDR3 loop reads CASGTGPNSPLHF. Written as DNA, the CDR3 is TGTGCCAGCGGGACAGGCCCTAATTCACCCCTCCACTTT.

The V and J genes are TRBV2 and TRBJ1-1; TRBD1 aligns across 9 bases. The germline V gene encodes CDR1 SNHLY and CDR2 FYNNEI. This CDR3 spans 11 amino acids. Written as DNA, the CDR3 is TGTGCTAGACAGGGGGGCACTGAAGCTTTCTTT. It encodes CARQGGTEAFF.

A remark on this clone: It is unclear where the CDR3 begins or ends on the DNA, so no DNA is shown, and the CDR3 is as TCRdb lists it. This sequence joins TRBV6-2 or TRBV6-3 and TRBJ2-3; the table's D call TRBD2 went unverified against the DNA. Germline V gives CDR1 MNHEY, CDR2 SVGEGT. The CDR3 totals 12 residues, both ends included. CDR3 residues: CASSSSRDTQYF.

CDR3 region: CASSVETIWSGANVLTF. CDR3 DNA sequence: TGTGCCAGCAGCGTAGAGACTATATGGTCTGGGGCCAACGTCCTGACTTTC. The chain combines TRBV9 with TRBJ2-6; weak D call: TRBD2 (5 bases). V was trimmed by 0 bases and J by 1 base, leaving 11 bases between them. CDR3 length: 17 residues. Germline CDR1 SGDLS, CDR2 YYNGEE.

This chain connects TRBV6-4 to TRBJ2-3; a possible D gene is TRBD1 (5 bases). Trimming removed 6 bases at V and 4 bases at J, with 14 bases between. CDR1 and CDR2 from the germline V gene are MRHNA and SNTAGT. This CDR3 comprises 14 residues. The CDR3 DNA reads TGTGCCAGCAGCGTTAATAGGGGTTCAGATACGCAGTATTTT. Translation: CASSVNRGSDTQYF.

This clone was detected once. This chain's CDR3 is CARDIAGEEETQYF. The CDR3 DNA reads as TGTGCCAGGGACATAGCGGGAGAGGAGGAGACCCAGTACTTC. V and J are TRBV19 and TRBJ2-5, with 9 bases identical to TRBD2. Germline V gene data show CDR1 as LNHDA and CDR2 as SQIVND (reference sequence). This CDR3 comprises 14 residues. Losses at the gene ends were 9 bases for V and 5 bases for J; bases not matched to a gene: 10. Supplemented by reference TRBV19 and TRBJ2-5, the full variable domain reads DGGITQSPKYLFRKEGQNVTLSCEQNLNHDAMYWYRQDPGQGLRLIYYSQIVNDFQKGDIAEGYSVSREKKESFPLTVTSAQKNPTAFYLCARDIAGEEETQYFGPGTRLLVL.

V is TRBV7-2 and J is TRBJ2-3; no definite D call. Germline CDR1 reads SGHTA; CDR2 reads FQGNSA. This CDR3 contains 11 residues. V was cut by 6 bases and J by 9 bases, with 10 bases left in between. CDR3 bases: TGTGCCAGCAGGGGGATGGTCACGCAGTATTTT. This gives the protein CASRGMVTQYF.

The rearrangement links TRBV11-2 to TRBJ2-7, with TRBD2 as a possible D gene (5 bases). V gave up 1 base and J gave up 7 bases, with 17 bases separating them. The V gene's germline CDR1 is SGHAT and CDR2 FQNNGV. This CDR3 is built from 15 residues. CDR3 region: CASSLAAEVVGEQYF. In nucleotides, the CDR3 is TGTGCCAGCAGCTTAGCGGCGGAGGTGGTTGGGGAGCAGTACTTC.

This chain uses TRBV7-9 with TRBJ2-1; 10 bases align to TRBD2. Germline CDR1 and CDR2: SEHNR and FQNEAQ (reference sequence). The CDR3 sequence is 19 residues long. The V gene end was trimmed by 2 bases and the J gene end by 5 bases; junction bases not matched to a gene: 15. CDR3 loop: CASSLIPSGGNPRDNEQFF. The DNA for the CDR3 is TGTGCCAGCAGCTTAATCCCTAGCGGGGGCAACCCGAGAGACAATGAGCAGTTCTTC. The whole variable domain, remainder taken from reference TRBV7-9 and TRBJ2-1, is DTGVSQNPRHKITKRGQNVTFRCDPISEHNRLYWYRQTLGQGPEFLTYFQNEAQLEKSRLLSDRFSAERPKGSFSTLEIQRTEQGDSAMYLCASSLIPSGGNPRDNEQFFGPGTRLTVL.